This section outlines one TCR beta chain sequence together with its context. The germline CDR1 and CDR2 sequences are SGHVS and FNYEAQ. The CDR3 contains 15 residues. The trim removed 4 bases at V and 4 bases at J, leaving 6 bases unmatched. The sample is drawn from a study of blood T cells in healthy people across ages. A J-beta primer mix and a sample-barcoded 5' primer were used in a second PCR of roughly 7 to 12 cycles. A template-switch adaptor with 12 random nucleotides tagged each cDNA molecule. All samples yielded 3 million or more CDR3-containing paired-end reads. TCRdb ran MiXCR on the 5' RACE reads and lists one entry per CDR3 protein. The table shows 800,000 to 950,000 distinct CDR3 sequences, with roughly 35% occurring only once.

This receptor was taken from a man aged 18 to 30 in good health. Sequenced material: blood. This chain links TRBV7-6 with TRBJ1-2, with 10 bases fitting TRBD1. CDR3 coding DNA: TGTGCCAGCAGCTCGTGGGACAGGGGTGGCTATGGCTACACCTTC. It translates to CASSSWDRGGYGYTF.